This TCR beta chain is from a study of blood T cell repertoires in COVID-19. Study-level information: PBMCs, B-cell-depleted T cells, or T cells provided the cDNA or gDNA that made up the material.

The table came from immunoSEQ multiplex PCR; TCRdb's copy has only in-frame clones and leaves some out. This table has 150,000 or so clones, roughly 88% appearing once. Trimming pared 1 base from V and 0 bases from J, leaving 8 bases between. The CDR3 totals 16 residues. Germline values: CDR1 SGHDT, CDR2 YYEEEE. The chain joins TRBV5-6 to TRBJ1-6, with D unclear. The sequenced material came from peripheral blood. The origin of this receptor is a man in his late teens or twenties with acute or convalescent COVID-19. The chain's CDR3 is CASSLRGSSYNSPLHF. DNA of the CDR3: TGTGCCAGCAGCTTGCGAGGGAGCTCCTATAATTCACCCCTCCACTTT.